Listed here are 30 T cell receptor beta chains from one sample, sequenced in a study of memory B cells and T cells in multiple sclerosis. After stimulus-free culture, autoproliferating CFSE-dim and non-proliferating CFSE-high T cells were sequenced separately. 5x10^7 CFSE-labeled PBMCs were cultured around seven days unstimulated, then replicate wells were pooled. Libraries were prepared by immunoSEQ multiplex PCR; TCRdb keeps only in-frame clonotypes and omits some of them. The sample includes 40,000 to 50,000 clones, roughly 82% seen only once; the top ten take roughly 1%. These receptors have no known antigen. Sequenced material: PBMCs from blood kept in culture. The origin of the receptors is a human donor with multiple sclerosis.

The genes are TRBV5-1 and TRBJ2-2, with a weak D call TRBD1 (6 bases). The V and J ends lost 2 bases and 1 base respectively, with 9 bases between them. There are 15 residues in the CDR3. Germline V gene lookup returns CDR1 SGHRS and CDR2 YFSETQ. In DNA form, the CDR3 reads TGCGCCAGCAGCTTAGAGACAGGGAACACCGGGGAGCTGTTTTTT. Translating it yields CASSLETGNTGELFF. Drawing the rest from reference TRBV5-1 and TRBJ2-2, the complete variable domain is KAGVTQTPRYLIKTRGQQVTLSCSPISGHRSVSWYQQTPGQGLQFLFEYFSETQRNKGNFPGRFSGRQFSNSRSEMNVSTLELGDSALYLCASSLETGNTGELFFGEGSRLTVL.

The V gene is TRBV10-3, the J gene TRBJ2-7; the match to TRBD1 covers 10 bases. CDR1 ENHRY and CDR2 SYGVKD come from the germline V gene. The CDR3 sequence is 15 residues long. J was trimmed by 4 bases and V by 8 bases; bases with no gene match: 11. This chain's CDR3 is CAIGEPGQGQYEQYF. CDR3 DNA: TGTGCCATCGGCGAACCGGGACAGGGGCAGTACGAGCAGTACTTC.

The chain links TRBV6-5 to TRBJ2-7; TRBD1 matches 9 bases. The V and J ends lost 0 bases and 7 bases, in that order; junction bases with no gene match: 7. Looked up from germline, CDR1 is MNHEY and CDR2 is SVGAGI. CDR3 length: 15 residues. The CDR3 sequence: CASSYSTGGLWEQYF. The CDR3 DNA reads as TGTGCCAGCAGTTACTCGACAGGGGGGCTATGGGAGCAGTACTTC.

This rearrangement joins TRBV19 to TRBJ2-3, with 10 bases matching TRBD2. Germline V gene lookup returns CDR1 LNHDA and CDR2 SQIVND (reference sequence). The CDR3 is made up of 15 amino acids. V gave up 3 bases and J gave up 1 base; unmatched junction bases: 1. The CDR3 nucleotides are TGTGCCAGTAGTATCACTAGCGGGGGCACAGATACGCAGTATTTT. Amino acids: CASSITSGGTDTQYF.

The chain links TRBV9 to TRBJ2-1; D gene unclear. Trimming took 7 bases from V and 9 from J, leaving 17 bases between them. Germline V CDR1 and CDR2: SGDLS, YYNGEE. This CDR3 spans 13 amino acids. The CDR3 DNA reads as TGTGCCAGCGCCACGAAGGAGAGAGGTGAGCAGTTCTTC. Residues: CASATKERGEQFF.

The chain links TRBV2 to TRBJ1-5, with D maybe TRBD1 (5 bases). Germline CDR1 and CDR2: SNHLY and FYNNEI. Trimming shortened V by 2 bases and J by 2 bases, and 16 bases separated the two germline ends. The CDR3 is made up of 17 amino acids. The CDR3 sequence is CASSEFSRGEGNQPQHF. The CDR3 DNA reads TGTGCCAGCAGTGAATTCTCGAGGGGTGAGGGCAATCAGCCCCAGCATTTT.

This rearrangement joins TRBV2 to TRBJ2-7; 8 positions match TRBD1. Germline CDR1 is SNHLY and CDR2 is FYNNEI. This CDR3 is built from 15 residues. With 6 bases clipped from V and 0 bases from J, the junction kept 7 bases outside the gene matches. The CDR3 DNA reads TGTGCCAGCAGGGGGGGACAGGCCAGCTCCTACGAGCAGTACTTC. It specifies CASRGGQASSYEQYF.

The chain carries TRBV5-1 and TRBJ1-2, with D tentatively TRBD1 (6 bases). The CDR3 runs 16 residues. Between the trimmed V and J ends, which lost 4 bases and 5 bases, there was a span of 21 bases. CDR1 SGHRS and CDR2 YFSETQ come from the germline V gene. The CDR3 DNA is TGCGCCAGCAGCCCGACCCCATCCGGGACATTATATGGCTACACCTTC. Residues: CASSPTPSGTLYGYTF.

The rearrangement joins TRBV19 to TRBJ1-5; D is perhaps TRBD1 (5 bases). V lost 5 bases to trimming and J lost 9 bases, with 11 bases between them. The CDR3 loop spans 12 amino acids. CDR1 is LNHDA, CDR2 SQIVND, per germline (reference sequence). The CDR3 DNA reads TGTGCCAGTAGTCTTCTAGGGACGCCCCAGCATTTT. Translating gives CASSLLGTPQHF.

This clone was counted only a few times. DNA for the CDR3: TGTGCCAGCTCACCACGGGACAGCTTCTCCTACGAGCAGTACTTC. Encoded protein: CASSPRDSFSYEQYF. The V call is TRBV18, the J call TRBJ2-7; TRBD1 agrees at 7 bases. Trimming took 1 base from V and 0 from J; bases not matched to a gene: 3. Germline V gives CDR1 KGHSH, CDR2 LQKENI. The CDR3 covers 15 residues.

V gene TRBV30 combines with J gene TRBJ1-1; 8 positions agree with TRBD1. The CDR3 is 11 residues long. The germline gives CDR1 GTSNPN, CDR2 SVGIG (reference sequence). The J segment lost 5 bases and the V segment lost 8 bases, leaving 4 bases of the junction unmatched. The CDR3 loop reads CARYRGTEAFF. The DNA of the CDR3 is TGTGCCCGTTACAGGGGGACTGAAGCTTTCTTT.

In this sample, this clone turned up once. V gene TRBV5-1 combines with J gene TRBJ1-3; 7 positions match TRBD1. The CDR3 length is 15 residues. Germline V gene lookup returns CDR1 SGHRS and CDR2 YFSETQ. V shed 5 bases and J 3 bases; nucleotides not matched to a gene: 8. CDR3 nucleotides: TGCGCCAGCAGTCCCGACAGGGCCAGTGGAAACACCATATATTTT. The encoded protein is CASSPDRASGNTIYF.

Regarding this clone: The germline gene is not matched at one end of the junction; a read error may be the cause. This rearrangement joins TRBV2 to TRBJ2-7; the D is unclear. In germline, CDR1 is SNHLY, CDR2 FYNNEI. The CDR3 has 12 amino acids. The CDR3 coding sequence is TGTGCCAGCACCCTGACGTCGTGGGTTGGTAACTTC. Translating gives CASTLTSWVGNF.

The CDR3 loop is CASSWGQGANEQFF. The DNA for the CDR3 is TGCGCCAGCAGCTGGGGACAGGGGGCGAATGAGCAGTTCTTC. The chain joins TRBV5-1 to TRBJ2-1, with TRBD1 matching over 12 bases. The germline gives CDR1 SGHRS, CDR2 YFSETQ. After removal of 3 bases from V and 7 bases from J, the junction contained 2 bases not matched to a gene. The CDR3 totals 14 residues. The whole variable domain, filled in from reference TRBV5-1 and TRBJ2-1, reads KAGVTQTPRYLIKTRGQQVTLSCSPISGHRSVSWYQQTPGQGLQFLFEYFSETQRNKGNFPGRFSGRQFSNSRSEMNVSTLELGDSALYLCASSWGQGANEQFFGPGTRLTVL.

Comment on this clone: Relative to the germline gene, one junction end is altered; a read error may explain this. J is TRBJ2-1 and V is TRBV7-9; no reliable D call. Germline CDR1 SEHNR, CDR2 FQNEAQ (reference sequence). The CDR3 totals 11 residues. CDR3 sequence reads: CASSSDNEQFF. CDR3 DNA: TGTGCCAGCAGCTCCGACAATGAGCAGTTCTTC.

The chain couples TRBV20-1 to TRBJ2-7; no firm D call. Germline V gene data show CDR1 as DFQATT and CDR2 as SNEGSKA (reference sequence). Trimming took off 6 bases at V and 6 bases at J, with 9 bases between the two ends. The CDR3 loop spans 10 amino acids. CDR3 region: CSAPLGEQYF. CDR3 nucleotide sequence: TGCAGTGCCCCTTTGGGCGAGCAGTACTTC.

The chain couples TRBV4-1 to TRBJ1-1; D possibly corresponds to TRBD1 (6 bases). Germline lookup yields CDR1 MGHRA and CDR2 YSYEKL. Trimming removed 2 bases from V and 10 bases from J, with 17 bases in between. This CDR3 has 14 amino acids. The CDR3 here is CASSQIGKRGGAFF. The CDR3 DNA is TGCGCCAGCAGCCAAATCGGGAAAAGGGGGGGAGCTTTCTTT.

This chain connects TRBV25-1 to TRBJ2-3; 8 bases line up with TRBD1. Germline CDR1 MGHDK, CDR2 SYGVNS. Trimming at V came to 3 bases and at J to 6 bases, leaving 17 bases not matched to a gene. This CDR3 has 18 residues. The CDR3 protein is CASSDNQGANFLLDTQYF. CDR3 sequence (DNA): TGTGCCAGCAGTGACAATCAGGGGGCCAATTTTCTCCTGGATACGCAGTATTTT.

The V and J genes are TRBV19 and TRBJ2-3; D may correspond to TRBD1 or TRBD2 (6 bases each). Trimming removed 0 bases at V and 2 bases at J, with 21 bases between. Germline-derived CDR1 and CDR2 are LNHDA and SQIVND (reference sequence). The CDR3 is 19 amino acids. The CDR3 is CASSIDLDWRGADTDTQYF. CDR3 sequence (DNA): TGTGCCAGTAGTATAGATCTGGATTGGAGGGGGGCTGACACAGATACGCAGTATTTT.

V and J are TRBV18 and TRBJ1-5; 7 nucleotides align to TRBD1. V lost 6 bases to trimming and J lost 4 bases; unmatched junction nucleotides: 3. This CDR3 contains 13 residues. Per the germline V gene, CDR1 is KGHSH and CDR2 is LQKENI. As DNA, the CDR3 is TGTGCCAGCTCCGGACAGGAGAATCAGCCCCAGCATTTT. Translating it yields CASSGQENQPQHF.

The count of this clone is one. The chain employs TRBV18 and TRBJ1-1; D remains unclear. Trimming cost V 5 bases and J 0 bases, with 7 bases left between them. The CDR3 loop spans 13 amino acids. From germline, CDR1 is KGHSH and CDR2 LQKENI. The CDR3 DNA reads TGTGCCAGCTCAGAGGAACTGAACACTGAAGCTTTCTTT. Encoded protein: CASSEELNTEAFF.

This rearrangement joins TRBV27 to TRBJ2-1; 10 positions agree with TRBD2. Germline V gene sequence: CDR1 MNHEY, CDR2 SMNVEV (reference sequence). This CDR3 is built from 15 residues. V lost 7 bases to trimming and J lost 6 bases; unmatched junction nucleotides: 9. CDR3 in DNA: TGTGCCAGCAACATAAAGCGGGGGGGCCGCAATGAGCAGTTCTTC. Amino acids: CASNIKRGGRNEQFF.

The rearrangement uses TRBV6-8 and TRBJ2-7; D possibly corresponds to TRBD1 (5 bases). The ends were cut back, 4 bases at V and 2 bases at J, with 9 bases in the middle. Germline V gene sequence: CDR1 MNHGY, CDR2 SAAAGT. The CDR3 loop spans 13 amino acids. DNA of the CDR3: TGTGCCAGCAGTTGCGCACAGGCCTACGAGCAGTACTTC. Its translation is CASSCAQAYEQYF.

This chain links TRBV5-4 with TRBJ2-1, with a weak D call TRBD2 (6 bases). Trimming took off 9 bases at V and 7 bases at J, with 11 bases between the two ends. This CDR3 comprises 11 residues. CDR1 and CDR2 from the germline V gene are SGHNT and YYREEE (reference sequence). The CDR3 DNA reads TGTGCCACCGGGCGGGGTAATGAGCAGTTCTTC. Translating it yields CATGRGNEQFF.

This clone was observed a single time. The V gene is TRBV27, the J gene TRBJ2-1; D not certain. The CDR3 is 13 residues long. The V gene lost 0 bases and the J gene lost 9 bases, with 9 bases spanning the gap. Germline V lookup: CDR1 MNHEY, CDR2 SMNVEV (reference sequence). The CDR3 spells CASSLSSSREQFF. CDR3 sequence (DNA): TGTGCCAGCAGTTTATCGAGCTCCCGTGAGCAGTTCTTC.

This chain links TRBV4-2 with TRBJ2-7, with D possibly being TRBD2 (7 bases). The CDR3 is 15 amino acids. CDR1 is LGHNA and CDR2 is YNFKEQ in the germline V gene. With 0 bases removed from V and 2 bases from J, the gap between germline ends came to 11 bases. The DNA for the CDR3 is TGTGCCAGCAGCCAAGATGCGGGGGCCCCCTACGAGCAGTACTTC. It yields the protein CASSQDAGAPYEQYF.

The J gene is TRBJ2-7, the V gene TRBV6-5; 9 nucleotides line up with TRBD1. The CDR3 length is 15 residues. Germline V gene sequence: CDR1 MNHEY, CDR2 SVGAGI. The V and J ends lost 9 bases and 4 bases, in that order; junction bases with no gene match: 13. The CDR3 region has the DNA TGTGCCAGTAAGATATACGGGACAGGGCTATACGAGCAGTACTTC. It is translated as CASKIYGTGLYEQYF.

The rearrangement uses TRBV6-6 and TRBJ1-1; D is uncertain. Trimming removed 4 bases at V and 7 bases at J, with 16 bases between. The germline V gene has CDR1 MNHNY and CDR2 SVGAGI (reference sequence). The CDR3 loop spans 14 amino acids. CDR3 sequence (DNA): TGTGCCAGCAGTTCCCTTTACACATCAGGTGAAGCTTTCTTT. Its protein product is CASSSLYTSGEAFF.

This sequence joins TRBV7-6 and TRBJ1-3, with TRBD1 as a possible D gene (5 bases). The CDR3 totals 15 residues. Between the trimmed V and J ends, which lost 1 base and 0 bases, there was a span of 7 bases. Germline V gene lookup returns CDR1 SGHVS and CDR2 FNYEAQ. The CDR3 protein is CASSLGQSSGNTIYF. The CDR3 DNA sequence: TGTGCCAGCAGCTTAGGACAGTCCTCTGGAAACACCATATATTTT.

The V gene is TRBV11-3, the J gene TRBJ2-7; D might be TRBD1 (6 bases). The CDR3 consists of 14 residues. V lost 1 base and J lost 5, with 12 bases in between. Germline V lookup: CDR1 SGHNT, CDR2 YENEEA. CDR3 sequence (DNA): TGTGCCAGCAGCTTAGGAGGGGGTGTCAACGAGCAGTACTTC. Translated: CASSLGGGVNEQYF.